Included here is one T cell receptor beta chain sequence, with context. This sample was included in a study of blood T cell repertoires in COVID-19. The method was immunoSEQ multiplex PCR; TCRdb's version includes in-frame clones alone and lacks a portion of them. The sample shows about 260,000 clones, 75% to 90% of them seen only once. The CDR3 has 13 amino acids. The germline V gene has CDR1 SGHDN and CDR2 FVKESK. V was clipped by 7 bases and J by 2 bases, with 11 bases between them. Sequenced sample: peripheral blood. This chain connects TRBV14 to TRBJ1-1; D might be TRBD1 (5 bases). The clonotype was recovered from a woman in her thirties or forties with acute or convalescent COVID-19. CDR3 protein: CASTWQGNTEAFF. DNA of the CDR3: TGTGCCAGCACTTGGCAGGGTAACACTGAAGCTTTCTTT.